The sample holds many counts of the clone carrying this T cell receptor beta chain. The antigen is not known. The sample belongs to a study of Graves' ophthalmopathy and Graves' hyperthyroidism. Study observations and caveats: Blood also harbored most expanded thyroid clonotypes above 0.001 frequency.

No donor had other autoimmune disease, uncontrolled infection, pregnancy or lactation. The TCR beta CDR3 regions underwent amplification from RNA transcripts. HTBI primers primed a first-round RT-PCR, and a second-round multiplex PCR followed. Each CDR3 protein is one row after TCRdb ran MiXCR on the multiplex PCR reads. In the table there are a few hundred thousand distinct CDR3 sequences, about 35% of which are singletons. Germline V CDR1 and CDR2: LNHDA, SQIVND (reference sequence). The CDR3 has 15 residues. The V and J ends lost 0 bases and 6 bases respectively, with 15 bases between them. V and J are TRBV19 and TRBJ2-7; D perhaps matches TRBD1 (5 bases). Sequenced sample: peripheral blood or thyroid tissue (not recorded which). This sequence was found in an adult man with Graves' hyperthyroidism. Here the CDR3 DNA reads TGTGCCAGTAGTATAGAAACAGGCTTGGATGGCGAGCAGTACTTC. Translation gives CASSIETGLDGEQYF.